The 28 T cell receptor beta chains given below trace back to one sample, sequenced in a study of control samples from healthy donors and cancer patients. Clones were sequenced by immunoSEQ multiplex PCR, and TCRdb holds only the in-frame ones, with some missing. In the table there are about 250,000 clones, roughly 80% of which are singletons. Sequencing was performed on PBMCs. The receptors come from a woman aged 60-70 years with lung cancer.

For this clone: An end of the junction differs from the germline gene, which may be a read error. The gene calls are TRBV7-7 and TRBJ2-1, with D possibly TRBD1 on 5 matching bases. The CDR3 runs to 18 residues. Germline values: CDR1 SSHAT, CDR2 FNYEAQ (reference sequence). The CDR3 spells CASSFLGVTPSPCDEQFF. The CDR3 nucleotides are TGTGCTAGCAGCTTCCTAGGGGTAACCCCCTCACCCTGCGATGAGCAGTTCTTC.

Concerning this clone: The junction and the germline gene differ at one end; a read error may be behind it. Within the sample, other DNA sequences also encode this same CDR3. The V call is TRBV12-3 or TRBV12-4, the J call TRBJ2-1; D unclear. This CDR3 comprises 11 residues. The CDR3: CASRLAGEQFF. CDR3 in DNA: TGTGCCAGCAGGTTAGCCGGTGAGCAGTTCTTC.

The chain uses TRBV5-6 and TRBJ2-3, with no clear D. V was trimmed by 2 bases and J by 6 bases, leaving 13 bases between them. Germline V gene sequence: CDR1 SGHDT, CDR2 YYEEEE. This CDR3 is built from 14 residues. CDR3 in amino acids: CASSFGGAQDTQYF. DNA of the CDR3: TGTGCCAGCAGCTTCGGCGGTGCCCAGGATACGCAGTATTTT.

V and J are TRBV27 and TRBJ1-5, with a tentative D call TRBD1 (6 bases). Trimming removed 5 bases at V and 6 bases at J, with 14 bases between. This CDR3 is built from 14 residues. The germline gives CDR1 MNHEY, CDR2 SMNVEV (reference sequence). CDR3 coding DNA: TGTGCCAGCAGTCCACAGGGAGGAGGTCAGCCCCAGCATTTT. It translates to CASSPQGGGQPQHF.

This chain connects TRBV27 to TRBJ2-7; D tentatively reads TRBD1 or TRBD2 (6 bases each). Looked up from germline, CDR1 is MNHEY and CDR2 is SMNVEV (reference sequence). The CDR3 loop spans 14 amino acids. V lost 2 bases and J 7 bases, leaving 15 bases between the germline ends. The CDR3 bases are TGTGCCAGCAGTTTAAGCCGGGGGCCCGGTGAGCAGTACTTC. Translation: CASSLSRGPGEQYF.

The rearrangement links TRBV10-2 to TRBJ1-1; 7 bases match TRBD1. The CDR3 totals 13 residues. V lost 6 bases to trimming and J lost 10 bases; unmatched junction nucleotides: 11. CDR1 WSHSY and CDR2 SAAADI come from the germline V gene. The CDR3 sequence is CASSDREGSGAFF. CDR3 in DNA: TGCGCCAGCAGCGACAGGGAGGGTTCGGGAGCTTTCTTT.

V gene TRBV6-5 combines with J gene TRBJ2-2; TRBD1 matches at 9 bases. This CDR3 is 16 amino acids long. V trimming: 4 bases; J trimming: 5 bases; junction bases outside the gene matches: 8. Germline CDR1 MNHEY, CDR2 SVGAGI. The CDR3 region is CASSLWGQGKTGELFF. The CDR3 DNA is TGTGCCAGCAGTTTATGGGGACAGGGAAAGACCGGGGAGCTGTTTTTT.

The chain employs TRBV12-3 or TRBV12-4 and TRBJ1-1, with D perhaps TRBD1 (5 bases). Trimming took 7 bases from V and 3 from J, leaving 12 bases between them. The CDR3 covers 13 residues. CDR3 sequence: CASMFGGYTEAFF. The CDR3 nucleotides read TGTGCCAGCATGTTTGGGGGGTACACTGAAGCTTTCTTT.

The rearrangement links TRBV18 to TRBJ1-5; no clear D gene. Looked up from germline, CDR1 is KGHSH and CDR2 is LQKENI. V dropped 5 bases and J dropped 3 bases, with 14 bases sitting between them. The CDR3 has 15 residues. The CDR3 protein is CASSGLKGNNQPQHF. The CDR3 bases are TGTGCCAGCTCAGGGTTGAAGGGAAACAATCAGCCCCAGCATTTT.

This clone was detected only a few times. The genes are TRBV2 and TRBJ1-5; unclear D gene. Per germline, CDR1 SNHLY and CDR2 FYNNEI. The germline V and J ends were trimmed by 8 bases and 5 bases, with 10 bases remaining between them. The CDR3 consists of 12 residues. Here the CDR3 DNA reads TGTGCCAGCTCTCGAAGGGATCAGCCCCAGCATTTT. Translated, it gives CASSRRDQPQHF.

This chain uses TRBV11-3 with TRBJ2-1; D is undetermined. Trimming cost V 1 base and J 5 bases, with 6 bases left between them. Germline loops: CDR1 SGHNT, CDR2 YENEEA. The CDR3 extends over 13 amino acids. Here the CDR3 reads CASSLASDNEQFF. The CDR3 nucleotides read TGTGCCAGCAGCTTAGCCAGTGACAATGAGCAGTTCTTC. The whole variable domain, filled in from reference TRBV11-3 and TRBJ2-1, reads EAGVVQSPRYKIIEKKQPVAFWCNPISGHNTLYWYLQNLGQGPELLIRYENEEAVDDSQLPKDRFSAERLKGVDSTLKIQPAELGDSAVYLCASSLASDNEQFFGPGTRLTVL.

The rearrangement uses TRBV6-5 and TRBJ1-1, with a weak D call TRBD1 (5 bases). Trimming pared 6 bases from V and 8 bases from J, leaving 16 bases between. The length of the CDR3 is 13 residues. Germline V gene lookup returns CDR1 MNHEY and CDR2 SVGAGI. CDR3 coding DNA: TGTGCCAGCAGGCCCCGGAGGGACGGGGAAGCTTTCTTT. Translating it yields CASRPRRDGEAFF.

The chain employs TRBV4-2 and TRBJ2-7, with 7 bases lining up with TRBD2. CDR3 length: 16 amino acids. Germline CDR1 and CDR2: LGHNA and YNFKEQ. Trimming took 0 bases from V and 0 from J; bases not matched to a gene: 5. The CDR3 spells CASSQEGGGLSYEQYF. In nucleotides, the CDR3 is TGTGCCAGCAGCCAAGAGGGCGGGGGACTCTCCTACGAGCAGTACTTC.

On this clone: One junction end disagrees with the germline gene, perhaps due to a read error. The chain carries TRBV4-1 and TRBJ2-3; TRBD2 matches 9 bases. This CDR3 has 18 residues. Germline V lookup: CDR1 MGHRA, CDR2 YSYEKL. The CDR3 reads CASNQAMASGDSTDTQYF. DNA of the CDR3: TGCGCCAGCAACCAAGCAATGGCTAGCGGGGATAGCACAGATACGCAGTATTTT.

The rearrangement joins TRBV5-1 to TRBJ2-1; no clear D gene. Germline V gene data show CDR1 as SGHRS and CDR2 as YFSETQ. Trimming shortened V by 0 bases and J by 7 bases, and 11 bases separated the two germline ends. The CDR3 length is 14 residues. The CDR3 sequence is CASSLGSQLNEQFF. The CDR3 region has the DNA TGCGCCAGCAGCTTGGGGTCGCAGTTGAATGAGCAGTTCTTC.

The sample holds a few counts of this clone. V gene TRBV3-1 (or the pseudogene TRBV3-2) combines with J gene TRBJ1-2; 11 bases fit TRBD1. The CDR3 sequence is 17 residues long. After removal of 1 base from V and 2 bases from J, the junction contained 6 bases not matched to a gene. Germline V gene sequence: CDR1 LGHDT, CDR2 YNNKEL (reference sequence). The CDR3 is CASSQGGWDRGNYGYTF. CDR3 in DNA: TGTGCCAGCAGCCAAGGGGGCTGGGACAGGGGGAACTATGGCTACACCTTC.

The chain combines TRBV5-4 with TRBJ2-7; TRBD2 matches at 8 bases. The germline V gene encodes CDR1 SGHNT and CDR2 YYREEE (reference sequence). The CDR3 runs to 14 residues. Trimming took 4 bases from V and 0 from J; bases not matched to a gene: 3. CDR3 in amino acids: CASSKSGSSYEQYF. In nucleotides, the CDR3 is TGTGCCAGCAGCAAGAGCGGGAGCTCCTACGAGCAGTACTTC.

The CDR3, as DNA: TGTGCCAGCAGCCAAACTACGGGGGCCTTCGGGGCCAACGTCCTGACTTTC. It encodes CASSQTTGAFGANVLTF. The rearrangement uses TRBV5-4 and TRBJ2-6, with D tentatively TRBD1 or TRBD2 (6 bases each). The CDR3 covers 17 residues. V shed 4 bases and J shed 4 bases, with 18 bases lying between them. Germline V CDR1 and CDR2: SGHNT, YYREEE (reference sequence). Full variable domain (outside the CDR3, taken from reference TRBV5-4 and TRBJ2-6): ETGVTQSPTHLIKTRGQQVTLRCSSQSGHNTVSWYQQALGQGPQFIFQYYREEENGRGNFPPRFSGLQFPNYSSELNVNALELDDSALYLCASSQTTGAFGANVLTFGAGSRLTVL.

The V call is TRBV7-9, the J call TRBJ1-2; D unresolved. CDR1 and CDR2 from the germline V gene are SEHNR and FQNEAQ (reference sequence). The CDR3 extends over 11 amino acids. Trimming left V 5 bases short and J 8 bases short, with 9 bases between. CDR3 protein: CASSPSLGYTF. The CDR3 nucleotides read TGTGCCAGCAGCCCATCGCTCGGCTACACCTTC.

The chain combines TRBV28 with TRBJ1-1; D uncertain. Germline V lookup: CDR1 MDHEN, CDR2 SYDVKM. This CDR3 spans 12 amino acids. Trimming took 6 bases from V and 0 from J, leaving 5 bases between them. The CDR3 sequence is CASRYMNTEAFF. CDR3 coding DNA: TGTGCCAGCAGATACATGAACACTGAAGCTTTCTTT.

This chain links TRBV6-6 with TRBJ1-4, with D uncertain. From germline, CDR1 is MNHNY and CDR2 SVGAGI (reference sequence). This CDR3 spans 14 amino acids. V gave up 7 bases and J gave up 4 bases, with 13 bases separating them. The CDR3 bases are TGTGCCAGCACCCCCGGTCAGTTTAATGAAAAACTGTTTTTT. Translating it yields CASTPGQFNEKLFF.

V and J are TRBV20-1 and TRBJ1-1; no clear D. CDR1 is DFQATT and CDR2 is SNEGSKA in the germline V gene (reference sequence). Deletions cut 6 bases from V and 5 bases from J, with 10 bases between. The CDR3 loop spans 11 amino acids. CDR3 in DNA: TGCAGTGCCACGGACCAAACTGAAGCTTTCTTT. It yields the protein CSATDQTEAFF.

This chain joins TRBV19 and TRBJ1-1; D remains ambiguous. The CDR3 has 16 residues. CDR1 is LNHDA and CDR2 is SQIVND in the germline V gene (reference sequence). V lost 3 bases and J lost 4, with 18 bases in between. DNA of the CDR3: TGTGCCAGTAGTATTCTAGCAGAGTTCGCGAGCACTGAAGCTTTCTTT. Translating gives CASSILAEFASTEAFF.

This clone was picked up one time. This chain links TRBV27 with TRBJ2-4; D unclear. Trimming cost V 6 bases and J 5 bases, with 11 bases left between them. CDR1 MNHEY and CDR2 SMNVEV come from the germline V gene (reference sequence). The CDR3 is 13 amino acids. The CDR3 DNA sequence: TGTGCCAGCAGGTCCGGATCTCAAAACATTCAGTACTTC. Translated, it gives CASRSGSQNIQYF.

V is TRBV19 and J is TRBJ1-5, with a possible D match to TRBD1 (6 bases). CDR1 and CDR2 from the germline V gene are LNHDA and SQIVND (reference sequence). The CDR3 runs to 16 residues. Trimming shortened V by 2 bases and J by 7 bases, and 18 bases separated the two germline ends. CDR3 nucleotides: TGTGCCAGTAGTATAATGGGACATCCCTCGGGGCAGCCCCAGCATTTT. Translation gives CASSIMGHPSGQPQHF.

This clone was picked up many times. The V and J genes are TRBV10-3 and TRBJ2-7; the D gene is possibly TRBD1 (5 bases). The V gene lost 2 bases and the J gene lost 7 bases, with 12 bases spanning the gap. This CDR3 has 13 residues. Germline loops: CDR1 ENHRY, CDR2 SYGVKD. The CDR3 bases are TGTGCCATCAGTGAGCTCGACAGTCTAGAGCAGTACTTC. Its translation: CAISELDSLEQYF.

In this sample, this clone turned up once. The chain links TRBV7-9 to TRBJ2-1, with D tentatively TRBD2 (6 bases). CDR3 length equals 15 residues. Trimming took off 5 bases at V and 4 bases at J, with 15 bases between the two ends. Germline values: CDR1 SEHNR, CDR2 FQNEAQ (reference sequence). The CDR3 reads CASSARDFYYNEQFF. CDR3 coding DNA: TGTGCCAGCAGCGCGCGGGACTTTTATTACAATGAGCAGTTCTTC.

This clone was seen a single time. This rearrangement joins TRBV6-2 or TRBV6-3 to TRBJ2-7, with unresolved D. The CDR3 runs 14 residues. Trimming pared 2 bases from V and 5 bases from J, leaving 13 bases between. CDR1 and CDR2 from the germline V gene are MNHEY and SVGEGT. CDR3 protein: CASSYRPGLDEQYF. CDR3 sequence (DNA): TGTGCCAGCAGTTACAGACCAGGTTTGGACGAGCAGTACTTC.